The present T cell receptor (beta chain) was sequenced within a study of human T cells and chemical hapten exposure. Across the whole study: Sensitization used 2% DPC on roughly 2 cm by roughly 2 cm upper inner arm skin. Upper back patch tests used 0.01% DPC, scored after 6 days.

Remarks on this clonotype: Its antigen remains unidentified.

Separate cDNA molecules received unique molecular identifiers, which the library attached to them. MiXCR, run by TCRdb on the RACE reads, gives a single entry per CDR3 protein. The sample has tens of thousands of distinct CDR3 sequences, around 11% seen once. Germline V CDR1 and CDR2: ENHRY, SYGVKD. Trimming stripped 1 base from V and 5 bases from J, with 9 bases between. The CDR3 sequence is 13 residues long. General observations from the study: With alopecia, donors may have immune responses unlike healthy people's.

Time point given: patch test 1, 2 weeks after DPC sensitization. Documented treatment: therapeutic diphenylcyclopropenone sensitization with weekly scalp DPC. V and J are TRBV10-3 and TRBJ2-7, with a possible D match to TRBD1 (6 bases). Sequenced here: whole blood, sampled in connection with sensitization to the hapten diphenylcyclopropenone (DPC). This clonotype was obtained from a woman aged 60 to 75 with alopecia areata. Some clones in this sample may be carry-over from other donors' samples. This chain's CDR3 is CAISEWQGNEQYF. For the CDR3, the DNA is TGTGCCATCAGTGAGTGGCAGGGGAACGAGCAGTACTTC.